The 2 T cell receptor beta chains below all came from one sample that was sequenced in a study of T cells after yellow fever vaccination. TCRdb re-derived calls from the 5' RACE reads in MiXCR, one entry per CDR3 protein. Seen here are under 90,000 distinct CDR3 sequences, under 8% observed once, and the top ten hold 37%. Here the sequenced sample was CD8+ T cells sorted from PBMCs, taken roughly 46 days after the first yellow fever vaccination. Receptors were obtained from a young man who received the YFV17D yellow fever vaccine.

The chain is built from TRBV2 and TRBJ2-3; 8 bases fit TRBD2. This CDR3 has 17 amino acids. V trimming: 4 bases; J trimming: 1 base; junction bases outside the gene matches: 10. From germline, CDR1 is SNHLY and CDR2 FYNNEI. Here the CDR3 reads CASSGAPGGHRTDTQYF. CDR3 nucleotides: TGTGCCAGCAGTGGGGCTCCGGGAGGGCACCGCACAGATACGCAGTATTTT.

This clonotype has a count of ten or more. This sequence joins TRBV12-3 or TRBV12-4 and TRBJ2-1, with D unresolved. This CDR3 has 14 residues. Trimming took 4 bases from V and 15 from J, leaving 22 bases between them. The CDR3 region is CASSSDQDGKRRFF. The CDR3 DNA reads TGTGCCAGCAGTTCGGATCAAGACGGAAAAAGAAGGTTCTTC.